The sequence of this T cell receptor beta chain was determined in a study of blood T cell repertoires in COVID-19. Across the whole study: Samples came from the United States, Italy and Spain, spanning acute and convalescent COVID-19. PBMCs, B-cell-depleted T cells, or T cells were the source of the cDNA or gDNA that made up the material.

Per the original data handling: Reference gene primer amplification gave nucleated cell count estimates. Clones were sequenced by immunoSEQ multiplex PCR, and TCRdb holds only the in-frame ones, with some missing. That table supplies the V and J calls and clone size; D and trimming were determined from the DNA. The profile shows over 150,000 clones, more than 75% of them singletons. The CDR3 is 14 residues long. From germline, CDR1 is SGHRS and CDR2 YFSETQ. The V gene lost 4 bases and the J gene lost 6 bases, with 14 bases spanning the gap. The J gene is TRBJ2-1, the V gene TRBV5-1, with D possibly being TRBD1 or TRBD2 (6 bases each). Input material: peripheral blood. The sequence derives from a man between 45 and 60 years old who had recovered from COVID-19. Written as DNA, the CDR3 is TGCGCCAGCAGCCTGGGGGGCGCAGGCAATGAGCAGTTCTTC. Translating it yields CASSLGGAGNEQFF.